These 20 T cell receptor beta chains came from one sample sequenced in a study of blood T cells in healthy people across ages. A second PCR, run for about 6 to 11 cycles, used a sample-barcoded 5' primer plus a J-beta primer mix. From the 5' RACE reads, TCRdb called clonotypes with MiXCR, one entry per CDR3 protein. There are around 780,000 distinct CDR3 sequences in the sample; 25% to 30% occur only once, and 2.5% to 3.5% lies in the top ten. These data also formed part of another study, on T cells of mothers and their children.

Sample: blood. These TCRs come from a boy younger than 18 in good health.

CDR3 residues: CASGPGTGANEKLFF. The CDR3, as DNA: TGCGCCAGCGGACCCGGGACAGGGGCGAATGAAAAACTGTTTTTT. V is TRBV5-1 and J is TRBJ1-4; the match to TRBD1 covers 10 bases. Germline V CDR1 and CDR2: SGHRS, YFSETQ. The CDR3 has 15 residues. V lost 7 bases, J lost 5 bases, and 8 bases stayed unmatched.

The V gene is TRBV10-2, the J gene TRBJ1-6; D not certain. V was cut by 7 bases and J by 9 bases, with 16 bases left in between. The CDR3 has 14 residues. CDR1 is WSHSY and CDR2 is SAAADI in the germline V gene. For the CDR3, the DNA is TGCGCCAGCACCCCAGGAAACCCCGGTTCACCCCTCCACTTT. Amino acids: CASTPGNPGSPLHF.

The rearrangement joins TRBV4-2 to TRBJ1-2, with D perhaps matching TRBD1 (5 bases). The V gene's germline CDR1 is LGHNA and CDR2 YNFKEQ. The CDR3 is 13 amino acids. V gave up 0 bases and J gave up 9 bases, with 11 bases separating them. CDR3 sequence (DNA): TGTGCCAGCAGCCAAGATCCAGGGTCAAGCTACACCTTC. Its translation: CASSQDPGSSYTF.

V usage is TRBV3-1 and J usage is TRBJ2-7; possibly TRBD2 for D (6 bases). This CDR3 is 14 amino acids long. Germline V gives CDR1 LGHDT, CDR2 YNNKEL (reference sequence). The germline V and J ends were trimmed by 1 base and 7 bases, with 14 bases remaining between them. The CDR3 loop reads CASSQAGVGYEQYF. CDR3 DNA: TGTGCCAGCAGCCAAGCGGGGGTGGGCTATGAGCAGTACTTC.

Only a few counts were recorded for this clonotype. The V gene is TRBV27, the J gene TRBJ1-1; perhaps TRBD1 as D (6 bases). This CDR3 contains 13 residues. Germline loops: CDR1 MNHEY, CDR2 SMNVEV (reference sequence). Trimming cost V 5 bases and J 7 bases, with 14 bases left between them. Here the CDR3 reads CASSLQGMGEAFF. DNA of the CDR3: TGTGCCAGCAGTCTCCAGGGGATGGGTGAAGCTTTCTTT.

Note on this clonotype: An end of the junction does not agree with germline; a read error may underlie this. This chain uses TRBV12-3 or TRBV12-4 with TRBJ1-1, with unresolved D. The CDR3 covers 13 residues. The CDR3 sequence: CASSLRTNTEALF. Here the CDR3 DNA reads TGTGCCAGCAGTTTACGGACGAACACTGAAGCTCTCTTT.

The V gene is TRBV5-5, the J gene TRBJ2-3, with 9 nucleotides matching TRBD2. Germline V lookup: CDR1 SGHKS, CDR2 YYEKEE (reference sequence). Germline trimming cut 0 bases from V and 14 bases from J; bases unmatched to any gene: 10. The CDR3 loop spans 14 amino acids. The CDR3 here is CASSLDGLGLAPYF. The CDR3, as DNA: TGTGCCAGCAGCTTGGACGGTTTGGGACTAGCACCGTATTTT.

The chain has TRBV2 and TRBJ2-5; the D is unclear. Trimming took off 10 bases at V and 2 bases at J, with 14 bases between the two ends. Germline CDR1 is SNHLY and CDR2 is FYNNEI. This CDR3 has 13 amino acids. The CDR3 sequence is CATAFQVQETQYF. CDR3 DNA: TGTGCCACCGCATTCCAGGTTCAAGAGACCCAGTACTTC.

This clonotype turned up a few times. The chain combines TRBV29-1 with TRBJ1-1; the D is unclear. This CDR3 has 13 amino acids. V shed 7 bases and J shed 1 base, with 13 bases lying between them. Germline V gene data show CDR1 as SQVTM and CDR2 as ANQGSEA. DNA of the CDR3: TGCAGCGCTGGGTGGGGTAAGAACACTGAAGCTTTCTTT. Residues: CSAGWGKNTEAFF.

This clonotype has more than one count but fewer than ten. The rearrangement joins TRBV10-3 to TRBJ2-1, with TRBD1 as a possible D gene (6 bases). V was cut by 2 bases and J by 2 bases, with 10 bases left in between. This CDR3 has 15 residues. The germline CDR1 and CDR2 sequences are ENHRY and SYGVKD. The CDR3 DNA is TGTGCCATCAGTGAGCAGACAGGTACCTACAATGAGCAGTTCTTC. Its translation: CAISEQTGTYNEQFF.

In this sample, this clonotype turned up a few times. The rearrangement uses TRBV24-1 and TRBJ2-5, with D tentatively TRBD1 or TRBD2 (5 bases each). CDR1 KGHDR and CDR2 SFDVKD come from the germline V gene. V was pared by 0 bases and J by 5 bases, with 12 bases between. The length of the CDR3 is 15 residues. In nucleotides, the CDR3 is TGTGCCACCAGTGATTTGTGGCAGGGAGAGGAGACCCAGTACTTC. It codes for CATSDLWQGEETQYF.

This clonotype has a handful of counts. The chain carries TRBV12-3 or TRBV12-4 and TRBJ2-7; the D gene is possibly TRBD2 (6 bases). Trimming stripped 2 bases from V and 6 bases from J, with 14 bases between. This CDR3 region has 14 residues. The CDR3 coding sequence is TGTGCCAGCAGTTTATCGGGGGAGGAAGGCGAGCAGTACTTC. Its protein product is CASSLSGEEGEQYF.

This clonotype was seen a handful of times. This chain connects TRBV6-5 to TRBJ2-7; TRBD2 matches at 8 bases. This CDR3 is 19 amino acids long. CDR1 and CDR2 (germline): MNHEY, SVGAGI. The ends lost 1 base at V and 0 bases at J; junction bases unmatched: 14. This CDR3 reads CASSYFPRVAGGISYEQYF. The CDR3 nucleotides read TGTGCCAGCAGTTACTTCCCCCGTGTCGCGGGAGGTATCTCCTACGAGCAGTACTTC.

The chain employs TRBV5-5 and TRBJ2-1; 11 nucleotides agree with TRBD2. The CDR3 covers 16 residues. V lost 0 bases, J lost 5 bases, and 4 bases stayed unmatched. Germline V gene data show CDR1 as SGHKS and CDR2 as YYEKEE (reference sequence). The DNA for the CDR3 is TGTGCCAGCAGCTTGGGGGCTAGCGGGGGGAACAATGAGCAGTTCTTC. Translating gives CASSLGASGGNNEQFF.

The CDR3 spells CASSLGLSTEAFF. The CDR3 DNA is TGTGCCAGCAGCTTGGGCTTGTCCACTGAAGCTTTCTTT. The chain joins TRBV7-9 to TRBJ1-1; D is unclear. The germline gives CDR1 SEHNR, CDR2 FQNEAQ (reference sequence). Trimming took 3 bases from V and 4 from J, leaving 9 bases between them. This CDR3 is built from 13 residues.

Only a few counts were recorded for this clonotype. V is TRBV12-3 or TRBV12-4 and J is TRBJ2-3; D not certain. The CDR3 is 12 residues long. Deletions cut 8 bases from V and 4 bases from J, with 10 bases between. DNA for the CDR3: TGTGCCAGCGGTGATGGAGCAGATACGCAGTATTTT. Translating gives CASGDGADTQYF.

In this sample, this clonotype turned up a few times. The chain joins TRBV18 to TRBJ1-2; D may be TRBD1 (5 bases). CDR3 length: 14 amino acids. Germline loops: CDR1 KGHSH, CDR2 LQKENI. Trimming removed 3 bases at V and 5 bases at J, with 13 bases between. Written as DNA, the CDR3 is TGTGCCAGCTCACCTGCAGGGCAGGATTATGGCTACACCTTC. Translated, it gives CASSPAGQDYGYTF.

The rearrangement joins TRBV28 to TRBJ1-2; D gene unclear. Between the trimmed V and J ends, which lost 6 bases and 4 bases, there was a span of 9 bases. The germline gives CDR1 MDHEN, CDR2 SYDVKM. This CDR3 has 12 residues. This CDR3 is CASRRDRYGYTF. For the CDR3, the DNA is TGTGCCAGCAGAAGGGATCGCTATGGCTACACCTTC.

CDR3 sequence: CSARVSPGGNSPLHF. CDR3 nucleotide sequence: TGCAGTGCTAGGGTCAGTCCAGGGGGTAATTCACCCCTCCACTTT. This chain connects TRBV20-1 to TRBJ1-6; TRBD1 agrees at 7 bases. V trimming: 3 bases; J trimming: 6 bases; junction bases outside the gene matches: 8. Germline-derived CDR1 and CDR2 are DFQATT and SNEGSKA (reference sequence). CDR3 length equals 15 residues.

There are a few counts of this clonotype. This chain connects TRBV7-9 to TRBJ1-6; TRBD1 is a possible D gene (6 bases). Trimming removed 5 bases from V and 6 bases from J, with 14 bases in between. There are 15 residues in the CDR3. Germline CDR1 is SEHNR and CDR2 is FQNEAQ (reference sequence). As DNA, the CDR3 is TGTGCCAGCAGCCCCGCAAGACAGGCTAATTCACCCCTCCACTTT. It encodes CASSPARQANSPLHF.